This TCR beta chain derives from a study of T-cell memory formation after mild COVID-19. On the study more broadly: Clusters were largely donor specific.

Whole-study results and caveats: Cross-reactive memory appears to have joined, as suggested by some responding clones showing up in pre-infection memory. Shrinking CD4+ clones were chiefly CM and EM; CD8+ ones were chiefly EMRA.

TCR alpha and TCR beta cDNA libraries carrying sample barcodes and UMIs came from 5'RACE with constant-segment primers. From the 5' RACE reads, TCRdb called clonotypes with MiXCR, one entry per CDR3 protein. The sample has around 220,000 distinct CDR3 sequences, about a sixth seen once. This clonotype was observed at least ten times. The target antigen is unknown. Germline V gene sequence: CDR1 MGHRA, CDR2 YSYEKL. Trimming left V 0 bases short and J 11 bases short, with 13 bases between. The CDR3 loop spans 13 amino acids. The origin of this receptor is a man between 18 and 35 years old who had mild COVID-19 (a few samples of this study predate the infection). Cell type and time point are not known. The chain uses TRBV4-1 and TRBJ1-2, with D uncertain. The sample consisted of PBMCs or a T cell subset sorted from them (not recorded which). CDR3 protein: CASSQDLSGGYTF. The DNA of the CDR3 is TGCGCCAGCAGCCAAGATTTGTCCGGTGGATACACCTTC.